This T cell receptor (beta chain) emerged from a study of blood T cell repertoires in COVID-19. Overall study context: The analysed material was cDNA or gDNA that came from T cells, B-cell-depleted T cells, or PBMCs.

V lost 4 bases and J lost 2, with 14 bases in between. CDR1 and CDR2 from the germline V gene are LGHNA and YNFKEQ. The CDR3 consists of 15 residues. In the source study's methods: Amplification from reference gene primers served as the basis for estimated nucleated cell counts. The repertoire was sequenced with immunoSEQ multiplex PCR; TCRdb's copy has only in-frame clones and lacks some. The V and J calls and clone size come from that table; D and trimming were worked out from the DNA. The table includes around 63,000 clones, around 87% detected once. A Seattle source enrolled patients during active infection and followed them longitudinally.

The receptor's source is an older woman with COVID-19, enrolled during active disease. The sequencing sample was made of peripheral blood. The chain joins TRBV4-2 to TRBJ2-5; the D gene is possibly TRBD2 (5 bases). In DNA form, the CDR3 reads TGTGCCAGCAGCCCCAGCGGAGAAGGACAAGAGACCCAGTACTTC. Encoded protein: CASSPSGEGQETQYF.